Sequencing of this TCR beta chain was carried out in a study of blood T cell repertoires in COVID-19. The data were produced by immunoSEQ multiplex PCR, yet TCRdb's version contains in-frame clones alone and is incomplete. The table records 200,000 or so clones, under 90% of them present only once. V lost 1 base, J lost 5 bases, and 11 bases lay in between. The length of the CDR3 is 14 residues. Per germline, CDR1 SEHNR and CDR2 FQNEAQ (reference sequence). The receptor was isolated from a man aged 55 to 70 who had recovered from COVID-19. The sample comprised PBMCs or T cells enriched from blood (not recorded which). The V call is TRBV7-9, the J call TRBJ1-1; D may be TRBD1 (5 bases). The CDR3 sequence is CASSLDIGGTEAFF. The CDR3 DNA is TGTGCCAGCAGCTTAGATATCGGGGGGACTGAAGCTTTCTTT.